Presented here are 23 T cell receptor beta chains from one specimen sequenced in a study of molecular identifiers for immune sequencing clone quantification listed by TCRdb under 2018. Receptor amplification or capture employed PCR. This sample was sequenced with an Illumina HiSeq 4000. The public reads were run again by TCRdb, first through fastp at Q25 and then through MiXCR, and only productive beta chains were kept. Duplicate CDR3 protein sequences are folded into a single record with the most common DNA and genes. The sample yields 600,000 to 650,000 distinct CDR3 sequences; roughly 21% were counted once. The top ten clonotypes cover around 0.9% of the sample. The sequenced material came from naive CD8+ T cells from blood, with Jurkat cell RNA spiked in. The cell subset or site label on this specimen signifies: FACS-sorted CD8+CD4-CCR7+CD45RA+ naive T cells. The receptors were gathered from a human donor in good health. Some libraries in this study had Jurkat cell RNA spiked in.

This clonotype appeared many times. The genes are TRBV5-4 and TRBJ1-2; 7 bases match TRBD1. CDR1 is SGHNT and CDR2 is YYREEE in the germline V gene (reference sequence). The trim removed 2 bases at V and 2 bases at J, leaving 6 bases unmatched. The CDR3 consists of 15 residues. CDR3 in amino acids: CASSFLTGANYGYTF. The CDR3 DNA sequence: TGTGCCAGCAGCTTCTTAACAGGGGCCAACTATGGCTACACCTTC.

This clonotype was counted many times. J is TRBJ2-1 and V is TRBV20-1, with 10 bases matching TRBD2. The CDR3 is 16 amino acids. CDR1 is DFQATT and CDR2 is SNEGSKA in the germline V gene (reference sequence). The V and J ends lost 5 bases and 7 bases, in that order; junction bases with no gene match: 14. For the CDR3, the DNA is TGCAGTGCTCATAATCTAGCTAGCGGGGGTAGTAATGAGCAGTTCTTC. Translation: CSAHNLASGGSNEQFF.

This clonotype was counted ten times or more. The gene calls are TRBV30 and TRBJ2-5; 9 nucleotides agree with TRBD1. Looked up from germline, CDR1 is GTSNPN and CDR2 is SVGIG (reference sequence). J gave up 2 bases and V 2 bases, and 3 bases lay outside the gene matches. The CDR3 runs to 14 residues. CDR3 in amino acids: CAWSHGTGQETQYF. The CDR3 DNA sequence: TGTGCCTGGAGTCACGGGACAGGGCAAGAGACCCAGTACTTC.

This chain joins TRBV5-5 and TRBJ2-5; perhaps TRBD2 as D (5 bases). The length of the CDR3 is 16 residues. Germline V gives CDR1 SGHKS, CDR2 YYEKEE (reference sequence). With 4 bases removed from V and 1 base from J, the gap between germline ends came to 17 bases. DNA of the CDR3: TGTGCCAGCAGCGTAAGGCCTATGCGGGCCCAAGAGACCCAGTACTTC. Protein: CASSVRPMRAQETQYF. The complete variable domain, with remaining parts taken from reference TRBV5-5 and TRBJ2-5, reads DAGVTQSPTHLIKTRGQQVTLRCSPISGHKSVSWYQQVLGQGPQFIFQYYEKEERGRGNFPDRFSARQFPNYSSELNVNALLLGDSALYLCASSVRPMRAQETQYFGPGTRLLVL.

This clonotype has at least ten counts. This chain links TRBV25-1 with TRBJ1-2; 8 bases fit TRBD1. Germline CDR1 and CDR2: MGHDK and SYGVNS. Trimming at V came to 6 bases and at J to 4 bases, leaving 10 bases not matched to a gene. The CDR3 has 15 amino acids. This CDR3 is CASSTGQGVFYGYTF. The DNA of the CDR3 is TGTGCCAGCAGCACAGGACAGGGAGTCTTCTATGGCTACACCTTC.

With regard to this clonotype: A read error may be the cause here, since a much bigger clone is one base away. This sequence joins TRBV6-5 and TRBJ2-7; D may be TRBD2 (7 bases). Trimming stripped 8 bases from V and 9 bases from J, with 23 bases between. The CDR3 consists of 14 residues. Germline V gene lookup returns CDR1 MNHEY and CDR2 SVGAGI. The CDR3 DNA reads TGTGCCAGCTCACCGGGACGGGGGGCGGCGAGGCAGTACTTC. This gives the protein CASSPGRGAARQYF.

This clonotype was observed at least ten times. The V call is TRBV29-1, the J call TRBJ1-1; TRBD1 aligns across 9 bases. The CDR3 is 13 residues long. The V gene end was trimmed by 7 bases and the J gene end by 7 bases; junction bases not matched to a gene: 10. CDR1 is SQVTM, CDR2 ANQGSEA, per germline. The DNA of the CDR3 is TGCAGCGCCCCCGGGACAGGGAGGTATGAAGCTTTCTTT. This translates into CSAPGTGRYEAFF. The whole variable domain, filled in from reference TRBV29-1 and TRBJ1-1, reads SAVISQKPSRDICQRGTSLTIQCQVDSQVTMMFWYRQQPGQSLTLIATANQGSEATYESGFVIDKFPISRPNLTFSTLTVSNMSPEDSSIYLCSAPGTGRYEAFFGQGTRLTVV.

This clonotype occurred many times. The chain uses TRBV7-9 and TRBJ2-3, with 9 positions matching TRBD2. V trimming: 4 bases; J trimming: 2 bases; junction bases outside the gene matches: 19. There are 20 residues in the CDR3. Germline V gene sequence: CDR1 SEHNR, CDR2 FQNEAQ (reference sequence). The CDR3 region has the DNA TGTGCCAGCAGCTCTAGCCAAGGACCCCTAGCGGGGAAGTACACAGATACGCAGTATTTT. This sequence encodes CASSSSQGPLAGKYTDTQYF.

The table lists this clonotype with many counts. The chain couples TRBV20-1 to TRBJ1-1; no clear D gene. CDR3 length equals 16 residues. Trimming left V 6 bases short and J 4 bases short, with 24 bases between. CDR1 is DFQATT and CDR2 is SNEGSKA in the germline V gene (reference sequence). The CDR3 protein is CSAPPMVGYWGTEAFF. CDR3 in DNA: TGCAGTGCACCACCTATGGTCGGATATTGGGGCACTGAAGCTTTCTTT.

This clonotype occurred many times. The CDR3 region has the DNA TGCGCCAGCATCGGACAGAACTACAATGAGCAGTTCTTC. Protein sequence: CASIGQNYNEQFF. The rearrangement links TRBV5-1 to TRBJ2-1; possibly TRBD1 for D (6 bases). Germline loops: CDR1 SGHRS, CDR2 YFSETQ. Trimming removed 6 bases from V and 3 bases from J, with 10 bases in between. The CDR3 has 13 amino acids.

This clonotype has a handful of counts. For the CDR3, the DNA is TGTGCCAGTAGTATGGAGGGGCACTATCAGCCCCAGCATTTT. It encodes CASSMEGHYQPQHF. V is TRBV19 and J is TRBJ1-5, with D possibly TRBD1 on 5 matching bases. CDR1 LNHDA and CDR2 SQIVND come from the germline V gene (reference sequence). Trimming removed 3 bases at V and 5 bases at J, with 11 bases between. CDR3 length equals 14 residues. The whole variable domain, remainder taken from reference TRBV19 and TRBJ1-5, is DGGITQSPKYLFRKEGQNVTLSCEQNLNHDAMYWYRQDPGQGLRLIYYSQIVNDFQKGDIAEGYSVSREKKESFPLTVTSAQKNPTAFYLCASSMEGHYQPQHFGDGTRLSIL.

This clonotype was observed many times. The chain combines TRBV5-8 with TRBJ1-1; D unresolved. Germline V CDR1 and CDR2: SGHTS, YDEGEE. V lost 0 bases and J 3 bases, leaving 12 bases between the germline ends. CDR3 length equals 15 residues. CDR3 sequence (DNA): TGTGCCAGCAGCTTGGCCGTGGAGCGGGACACTGAAGCTTTCTTT. Translation gives CASSLAVERDTEAFF.

This clonotype has just a few counts. The rearrangement uses TRBV27 and TRBJ1-2, with 7 nucleotides matching TRBD1. Germline CDR1 and CDR2: MNHEY and SMNVEV (reference sequence). J was trimmed by 8 bases and V by 2 bases; bases with no gene match: 14. The CDR3 has 16 residues. CDR3 residues: CASSLRGWTGSLGYTF. CDR3 bases: TGTGCCAGCAGTTTAAGGGGGTGGACAGGATCCTTAGGCTACACCTTC.

This clonotype has ten or more counts. The chain couples TRBV7-9 to TRBJ2-7, with D unclear. V was trimmed by 4 bases and J by 6 bases, leaving 13 bases between them. Germline CDR1 and CDR2: SEHNR and FQNEAQ (reference sequence). This CDR3 comprises 13 residues. CDR3 protein: CASSSGPRFEQYF. The DNA of the CDR3 is TGTGCCAGCAGCTCGGGCCCTCGATTCGAGCAGTACTTC.

This clonotype was seen at least ten times. The gene calls are TRBV20-1 and TRBJ2-5, with TRBD1 as a possible D gene (5 bases). This CDR3 is built from 12 residues. Germline V gene lookup returns CDR1 DFQATT and CDR2 SNEGSKA (reference sequence). Trimming removed 4 bases from V and 5 bases from J, with 11 bases in between. The CDR3 sequence: CSATTDGETQYF. CDR3 nucleotide sequence: TGCAGTGCTACGACAGACGGTGAGACCCAGTACTTC.

In its sample, this clonotype was seen many times. The rearrangement joins TRBV29-1 to TRBJ2-2; D assignment may be TRBD1 or TRBD2 (5 bases each). V gave up 3 bases and J gave up 0 bases, with 11 bases separating them. The CDR3 consists of 15 residues. CDR1 and CDR2 (germline): SQVTM, ANQGSEA. The CDR3 region is CSVEPGTANTGELFF. The CDR3 bases are TGCAGCGTTGAGCCGGGGACGGCGAACACCGGGGAGCTGTTTTTT.

This clonotype was observed many times. This chain uses TRBV6-5 with TRBJ2-5; 7 positions match TRBD2. This CDR3 has 15 residues. In germline, CDR1 is MNHEY, CDR2 SVGAGI. V was clipped by 2 bases and J by 1 base; unmatched bases: 4. The CDR3 nucleotides are TGTGCCAGCAGTTACCGGGACTACCCCCAAGAGACCCAGTACTTC. Amino acids: CASSYRDYPQETQYF.

The table lists this clonotype with a few counts. The V and J genes are TRBV7-9 and TRBJ2-1; the match to TRBD2 covers 9 bases. V shed 4 bases and J 4 bases; nucleotides not matched to a gene: 8. The CDR3 totals 16 residues. The germline V gene encodes CDR1 SEHNR and CDR2 FQNEAQ (reference sequence). CDR3 nucleotide sequence: TGTGCCAGCAGCTGGGTTCTAGCGGGAAAGTACAATGAGCAGTTCTTC. Amino acid sequence: CASSWVLAGKYNEQFF.

Ten or more counts support this clonotype. The gene calls are TRBV10-1 and TRBJ2-2; D is unresolved. The CDR3 is 13 residues long. V was cut by 8 bases and J by 6 bases, with 13 bases left in between. Per the germline V gene, CDR1 is WNHNN and CDR2 is SYGVQD (reference sequence). DNA for the CDR3: TGCGCCAGCGGACCAGGTTCCGCCGGGGAGCTGTTTTTT. This encodes CASGPGSAGELFF.

This clonotype appeared a few times. This sequence joins TRBV27 and TRBJ1-2; D remains unclear. The V gene's germline CDR1 is MNHEY and CDR2 SMNVEV (reference sequence). V was pared by 5 bases and J by 8 bases, with 18 bases between. The CDR3 sequence is 14 residues long. In DNA form, the CDR3 reads TGTGCCAGCAGTGCCTCCCGGACTGGAGAGGGCTACACCTTC. Protein: CASSASRTGEGYTF.

This clonotype came up many times. J is TRBJ2-3 and V is TRBV6-5; D is unclear. Looked up from germline, CDR1 is MNHEY and CDR2 is SVGAGI. The CDR3 loop spans 13 amino acids. Trimming shortened V by 6 bases and J by 4 bases, and 11 bases separated the two germline ends. The CDR3 sequence: CASSPYGADTQYF. CDR3 in DNA: TGTGCCAGCAGCCCCTATGGGGCAGATACGCAGTATTTT.

The sample holds a few counts of this clonotype. The chain links TRBV27 to TRBJ2-3; 15 bases map to TRBD2. This CDR3 is built from 16 residues. Per the germline V gene, CDR1 is MNHEY and CDR2 is SMNVEV (reference sequence). V shed 9 bases and J 3 bases; nucleotides not matched to a gene: 7. In DNA form, the CDR3 reads TGTGCCAGACCGGGACTAGCGGGGGGAACGACAGATACGCAGTATTTT. It yields the protein CARPGLAGGTTDTQYF.

This clonotype appeared many times. The CDR3 is CASSSSDRGQVNEQFF. DNA of the CDR3: TGTGCCAGCAGCTCGTCAGACAGGGGGCAGGTAAATGAGCAGTTCTTC. The rearrangement uses TRBV7-2 and TRBJ2-1; 10 positions match TRBD1. In germline, CDR1 is SGHTA, CDR2 FQGNSA. The CDR3 loop spans 16 amino acids. Losses at the gene ends were 4 bases for V and 7 bases for J; bases not matched to a gene: 10.